Below are 14 T cell receptor beta chains sequenced from a single sample in a study of cytomegalovirus exposure and HLA in healthy donors. Researchers ran the PCR with 60 Vbeta and 13 Jbeta primers. Data came from immunoSEQ multiplex PCR; TCRdb stores just in-frame clones and leaves some out. This sample's table has about 110,000 clones. The specimen was PBMCs. These receptors were obtained from a man aged 35 to 55 in good health and CMV-seropositive.

The chain links TRBV10-2 to TRBJ2-3; 7 bases map to TRBD1. Trimming cost V 6 bases and J 1 base; bases outside gene matches: 7. This CDR3 contains 15 residues. The germline CDR1 and CDR2 sequences are WSHSY and SAAADI. The CDR3 DNA is TGCGCCAGCAGCCTGGGACAGCTTCGCACAGATACGCAGTATTTT. This translates into CASSLGQLRTDTQYF.

V and J are TRBV23-1 and TRBJ1-5, with TRBD1 matching over 7 bases. TRBV23-1 is placed among ORFs of uncertain function. With V trimmed by 8 bases and J by 4 bases, 23 bases remained unmatched. The CDR3 is 19 residues long. The CDR3 DNA reads as TGCGCCAGCGGCCCAAACATTACGACAGGGATCGCCCCTAATCAGCCCCAGCATTTT. Its protein product is CASGPNITTGIAPNQPQHF.

Comments on this clone: The junction does not match germline at one end; this may be a read error. The chain couples TRBV28 to TRBJ1-3, with TRBD1 matching 8 bases. CDR3 length: 12 amino acids. Looked up from germline, CDR1 is MDHEN and CDR2 is SYDVKM. Written as DNA, the CDR3 is TGTGCCAGCAGCACTTTGACAGGGGCCATCTATTTT. It codes for CASSTLTGAIYF.

The CDR3: CASSFSGRVTDTQYF. In DNA form, the CDR3 reads TGTGCCAGCAGCTTCAGCGGGAGGGTCACAGATACGCAGTATTTT. The gene calls are TRBV7-3 and TRBJ2-3, with 10 bases aligning to TRBD2. From germline, CDR1 is SGHTA and CDR2 FQGTGA. The length of the CDR3 is 15 residues. Unmatched junction bases numbered 2, after V lost 3 bases and J lost 2 bases. Drawing the rest from reference TRBV7-3 and TRBJ2-3, the complete variable domain is GAGVSQTPSNKVTEKGKYVELRCDPISGHTALYWYRQSLGQGPEFLIYFQGTGAADDSGLPNDRFFAVRPEGSVSTLKIQRTERGDSAVYLCASSFSGRVTDTQYFGPGTRLTVL.

The chain couples TRBV27 to TRBJ1-2; possibly TRBD1 for D (5 bases). This CDR3 is 14 amino acids long. The germline V gene encodes CDR1 MNHEY and CDR2 SMNVEV (reference sequence). V was trimmed by 0 bases and J by 4 bases, leaving 9 bases between them. The CDR3 nucleotides are TGTGCCAGCAGTTTATCATCACAGGTCTATGGCTACACCTTC. This encodes CASSLSSQVYGYTF.

The chain carries TRBV7-9 and TRBJ2-1, with TRBD2 identical over 10 bases. CDR1 and CDR2 (germline): SEHNR, FQNEAQ (reference sequence). After removal of 1 base from V and 5 bases from J, the junction contained 11 bases not matched to a gene. The CDR3 runs 18 residues. CDR3 DNA sequence: TGTGCCAGCAGCTTAGTAAATTCCGGGACTAGCGCAAACAATGAGCAGTTCTTC. Its translation: CASSLVNSGTSANNEQFF.

The rearrangement links TRBV4-1 to TRBJ2-7, with 9 bases that match TRBD2. Trimming removed 1 base from V and 3 bases from J; junction bases left unmatched: 7. CDR3 size: 16 residues. CDR1 and CDR2 from the germline V gene are MGHRA and YSYEKL. The CDR3 protein is CASSQGLAAGIYEQYF. The DNA for the CDR3 is TGCGCCAGCAGCCAAGGACTAGCGGCCGGAATCTACGAGCAGTACTTC.

V usage is TRBV28 and J usage is TRBJ2-1, with TRBD2 matching over 10 bases. Germline values: CDR1 MDHEN, CDR2 SYDVKM. The CDR3 is 16 residues long. Germline trimming cut 5 bases from V and 7 bases from J; bases unmatched to any gene: 11. The CDR3 protein is CASSRPLAGDKNEQFF. CDR3 DNA sequence: TGTGCCAGCAGTCGCCCCCTAGCGGGAGATAAAAATGAGCAGTTCTTC.

This chain uses TRBV6-1 with TRBJ2-7; a possible D gene is TRBD2 (6 bases). The CDR3 contains 14 residues. Germline V gene lookup returns CDR1 MNHNS and CDR2 SASEGT. V was trimmed by 10 bases and J by 2 bases, leaving 18 bases between them. The CDR3 sequence is CATRKEGAPYEQYF. The CDR3 DNA reads TGTGCCACCCGGAAGGAGGGCGCGCCCTACGAGCAGTACTTC.

The gene calls are TRBV10-2 and TRBJ2-5, with D possibly being TRBD1 (5 bases). The CDR3 length is 14 residues. V dropped 10 bases and J dropped 1 base, with 16 bases sitting between them. The V gene's germline CDR1 is WSHSY and CDR2 SAAADI. DNA for the CDR3: TGCGCCACCCTAGAGTGGGGCCCCCAAGAGACCCAGTACTTC. This translates into CATLEWGPQETQYF.

The chain has TRBV27 and TRBJ2-7, with TRBD2 matching 8 bases. The CDR3 is 13 residues long. The germline gives CDR1 MNHEY, CDR2 SMNVEV (reference sequence). V was clipped by 8 bases and J by 3 bases; unmatched bases: 6. In DNA, the CDR3 is TGTGCCAGCCGGCTAGCGGGCTTCTACGAGCAGTACTTC. This sequence encodes CASRLAGFYEQYF.

The rearrangement links TRBV2 to TRBJ2-3, with 9 bases fitting TRBD2. Germline values: CDR1 SNHLY, CDR2 FYNNEI. With V trimmed by 5 bases and J by 4 bases, 4 bases remained unmatched. There are 14 residues in the CDR3. The CDR3: CASSSSGISDTQYF. The CDR3, as DNA: TGTGCCAGCAGTTCTAGCGGGATTTCAGATACGCAGTATTTT.

The chain combines TRBV30 with TRBJ1-2, with TRBD1 matching 8 bases. This CDR3 region has 12 residues. Trimming cost V 8 bases and J 4 bases; bases outside gene matches: 6. Germline CDR1 reads GTSNPN; CDR2 reads SVGIG (reference sequence). Written as DNA, the CDR3 is TGTGCCCTTAGGACAGGGCTCTATGGCTACACCTTC. Its translation: CALRTGLYGYTF.

The chain links TRBV6-6 to TRBJ2-1, with D perhaps TRBD2 (6 bases). Trimming left V 2 bases short and J 4 bases short, with 9 bases between. The CDR3 is made up of 14 amino acids. Germline CDR1 is MNHNY and CDR2 is SVGAGI (reference sequence). The CDR3 bases are TGTGCCAGCAGTTACGGGGGGAAGTACAATGAGCAGTTCTTC. Protein product: CASSYGGKYNEQFF.